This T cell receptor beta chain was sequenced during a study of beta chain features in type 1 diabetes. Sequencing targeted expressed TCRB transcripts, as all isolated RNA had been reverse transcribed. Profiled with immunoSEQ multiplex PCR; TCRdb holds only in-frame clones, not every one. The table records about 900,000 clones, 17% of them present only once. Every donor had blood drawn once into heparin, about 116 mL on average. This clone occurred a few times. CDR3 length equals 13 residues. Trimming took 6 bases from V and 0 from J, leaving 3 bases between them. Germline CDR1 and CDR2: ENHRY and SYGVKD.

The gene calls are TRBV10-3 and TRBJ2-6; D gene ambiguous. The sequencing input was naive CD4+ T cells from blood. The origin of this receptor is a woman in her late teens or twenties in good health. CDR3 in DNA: TGTGCCATCAGCCCCTCTGGGGCCAACGTCCTGACTTTC. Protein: CAISPSGANVLTF.